The 17 T cell receptor beta chains reported below all come from one sample, sequenced in a study of blood T cell repertoires in COVID-19. Only in-frame clones appear in the TCRdb table, and some are missing; sequencing was by immunoSEQ multiplex PCR. The table includes about 63,000 clones, around 76% detected once. The specimen was peripheral blood. Every receptor here comes from a woman older than 75 with acute or convalescent COVID-19.

V usage is TRBV12-5 and J usage is TRBJ2-5, with 13 bases matching TRBD2. Germline CDR1 and CDR2: LGHNT and FRNRAP. The CDR3 spans 16 residues. The V gene end was trimmed by 6 bases and the J gene end by 4 bases; junction bases not matched to a gene: 8. The CDR3 nucleotides are TGTGCTAGTGGGACTACTAGCGGGAGGGCCCCAGAGACCCAGTACTTC. As protein: CASGTTSGRAPETQYF.

This chain connects TRBV9 to TRBJ2-3, with 7 bases aligning to TRBD2. The V and J ends lost 0 bases and 0 bases, in that order; junction bases with no gene match: 10. CDR1 is SGDLS and CDR2 is YYNGEE in the germline V gene. The CDR3 runs 18 residues. The CDR3 loop reads CASSVGGGLSPSTDTQYF. The DNA of the CDR3 is TGTGCCAGCAGCGTAGGTGGGGGACTATCCCCTAGCACAGATACGCAGTATTTT.

The chain combines TRBV6-1 with TRBJ1-5; D not certain. The germline V gene has CDR1 MNHNS and CDR2 SASEGT. The CDR3 extends over 14 amino acids. V dropped 3 bases and J dropped 1 base, with 7 bases sitting between them. The CDR3 DNA sequence: TGTGCCAGCAGTGAGAGGGAAAGCAATCAGCCCCAGCATTTT. Translating gives CASSERESNQPQHF.

This chain uses TRBV28 with TRBJ2-7; tentatively, D is TRBD2 (5 bases). Germline V lookup: CDR1 MDHEN, CDR2 SYDVKM. The V end lost 5 bases, the J end lost 2 bases, and 22 bases lay between the germline ends. This CDR3 contains 17 residues. Written as DNA, the CDR3 is TGTGCCAGCAGTCCCCCAGAACGGGGAGACCAGACCTACGAGCAGTACTTC. Its protein product is CASSPPERGDQTYEQYF. The whole variable domain, remainder taken from reference TRBV28 and TRBJ2-7, is DVKVTQSSRYLVKRTGEKVFLECVQDMDHENMFWYRQDPGLGLRLIYFSYDVKMKEKGDIPEGYSVSREKKERFSLILESASTNQTSMYLCASSPPERGDQTYEQYFGPGTRLTVT.

The chain employs TRBV7-2 and TRBJ2-1, with 15 bases lining up with TRBD2. Per the germline V gene, CDR1 is SGHTA and CDR2 is FQGNSA. J lost 4 bases, V lost 5 bases, and 3 bases had no gene match. The length of the CDR3 is 16 residues. The CDR3 loop is CASSPGTSGRYNEQFF. Written as DNA, the CDR3 is TGTGCCAGCAGCCCAGGGACTAGCGGGAGGTACAATGAGCAGTTCTTC.

This sequence joins TRBV14 and TRBJ2-1; 13 positions agree with TRBD2. The V gene's germline CDR1 is SGHDN and CDR2 FVKESK. The V gene end was trimmed by 4 bases and the J gene end by 4 bases; junction bases not matched to a gene: 10. The CDR3 spans 18 residues. The CDR3 sequence is CASSPRLAGGPKYNEQFF. CDR3 nucleotides: TGTGCCAGCAGCCCTCGACTAGCGGGAGGCCCGAAGTACAATGAGCAGTTCTTC.

The V and J genes are TRBV2 and TRBJ1-6, with D possibly being TRBD1 (5 bases). The V and J ends lost 6 bases and 7 bases respectively, with 13 bases between them. The CDR3 has 14 amino acids. Germline CDR1 is SNHLY and CDR2 is FYNNEI. The CDR3 here is CASRGGIENSPLHF. For the CDR3, the DNA is TGTGCCAGCAGGGGGGGGATAGAGAATTCACCCCTCCACTTT. Drawing the rest from reference TRBV2 and TRBJ1-6, the complete variable domain is EPEVTQTPSHQVTQMGQEVILRCVPISNHLYFYWYRQILGQKVEFLVSFYNNEISEKSEIFDDQFSVERPDGSNFTLKIRSTKLEDSAMYFCASRGGIENSPLHFGNGTRLTVT.

The chain recombines TRBV19 with TRBJ1-1, with 9 nucleotides matching TRBD1. V dropped 9 bases and J dropped 3; count of bases not matched to a gene: 8. Germline V gene data show CDR1 as LNHDA and CDR2 as SQIVND (reference sequence). The CDR3 is 14 residues long. CDR3 amino acids: CASLSGDRDTEAFF. The CDR3 bases are TGTGCCAGCCTTAGTGGGGACAGGGACACTGAAGCTTTCTTT.

V usage is TRBV28 and J usage is TRBJ1-2; D possibly corresponds to TRBD1 (6 bases). This CDR3 contains 13 residues. Germline lookup yields CDR1 MDHEN and CDR2 SYDVKM. Trimming took off 6 bases at V and 4 bases at J, with 12 bases between the two ends. CDR3 sequence reads: CASSPGQLYGYTF. For the CDR3, the DNA is TGTGCCAGCAGCCCTGGACAGCTCTATGGCTACACCTTC.

V and J are TRBV6-1 and TRBJ2-6, with D perhaps matching TRBD2 (6 bases). The ends were cut back, 4 bases at V and 4 bases at J, with 14 bases in the middle. This CDR3 contains 16 residues. Germline assignment: CDR1 MNHNS and CDR2 SASEGT. CDR3 sequence reads: CASSGRETLGANVLTF. The CDR3 region has the DNA TGTGCCAGCAGTGGTCGGGAGACCTTGGGGGCCAACGTCCTGACTTTC.

In its sample, this clone was seen once. The J gene is TRBJ2-2, the V gene TRBV4-2; TRBD1 matches at 9 bases. Germline V CDR1 and CDR2: LGHNA, YNFKEQ. The V segment lost 4 bases and the J segment 7 bases; nucleotides outside the gene matches: 13. The CDR3 has 17 amino acids. DNA for the CDR3: TGTGCCAGCAGCCTTTTAACCGGGACAGGGTCGGGCGGGGAGCTGTTTTTT. Residues: CASSLLTGTGSGGELFF.

This sequence joins TRBV15 and TRBJ2-5, with a tentative D call TRBD2 (5 bases). Germline V gene lookup returns CDR1 LNHNV and CDR2 YYDKDF (reference sequence). V lost 9 bases to trimming and J lost 2 bases, with 10 bases between them. This CDR3 has 12 amino acids. In nucleotides, the CDR3 is TGTGCCACAGGACTGGGACAAGAGACCCAGTACTTC. It is translated as CATGLGQETQYF.

The rearrangement links TRBV11-3 to TRBJ2-1; 8 positions agree with TRBD2. V dropped 5 bases and J dropped 4; count of bases not matched to a gene: 13. Per germline, CDR1 SGHNT and CDR2 YENEEA. The CDR3 is made up of 17 amino acids. The DNA for the CDR3 is TGTGCCAGCAGCCCATATCGGTCCAGCGGGGGTTACAATGAGCAGTTCTTC. Protein: CASSPYRSSGGYNEQFF.

The count of this clone is one. The rearrangement uses TRBV5-1 and TRBJ1-3; D possibly corresponds to TRBD1 (6 bases). This CDR3 has 15 amino acids. V was clipped by 2 bases and J by 4 bases, with 13 bases between them. In germline, CDR1 is SGHRS, CDR2 YFSETQ. The CDR3 is CASSLQGGRGNTIYF. DNA for the CDR3: TGCGCCAGCAGCTTACAGGGAGGGAGAGGAAACACCATATATTTT.

This chain joins TRBV5-1 and TRBJ2-1; a weak D match, TRBD2 (6 bases). Germline CDR1 and CDR2: SGHRS and YFSETQ. This CDR3 is built from 16 residues. The ends were cut back, 0 bases at V and 0 bases at J, with 10 bases in the middle. The CDR3 nucleotides are TGCGCCAGCAGCTTGGCCGGGAGCGTCTCCTACAATGAGCAGTTCTTC. Protein sequence: CASSLAGSVSYNEQFF.

The rearrangement joins TRBV7-8 to TRBJ1-1, with D possibly being TRBD1 (5 bases). The CDR3 has 14 amino acids. The V and J ends lost 1 base and 3 bases respectively, with 9 bases between them. The V gene's germline CDR1 is SGHVS and CDR2 FQNEAQ. Here the CDR3 reads CASSLEGRYTEAFF. The CDR3 nucleotides are TGTGCCAGCAGCTTAGAGGGGAGGTACACTGAAGCTTTCTTT.

This clone was recorded many times. This chain connects TRBV7-9 to TRBJ1-5; TRBD1 aligns across 8 bases. The CDR3 runs to 16 residues. The junction had 5 bases not matched to a gene; V was cut back by 4 bases and J by 0 bases. Per germline, CDR1 SEHNR and CDR2 FQNEAQ (reference sequence). The DNA of the CDR3 is TGTGCCAGCAGCTCCGCGACAGGGGCTAGCAATCAGCCCCAGCATTTT. Translating gives CASSSATGASNQPQHF.